The clone carrying this TCR beta chain showed up just a few times. Produced via immunoSEQ multiplex PCR; TCRdb's table is partial and in-frame only. The sample shows roughly 80,000 clones, roughly 90% of them seen only once. The sample originates from a study of control samples from healthy donors and cancer patients. Germline CDR1 is MDHEN and CDR2 is SYDVKM. This CDR3 region has 12 residues. Trimming removed 7 bases at V and 3 bases at J, with 9 bases between. The chain has TRBV28 and TRBJ1-1; D ambiguous. The receptor comes from a woman aged 55-69 years with head and neck cancer. The material sequenced was PBMCs. CDR3 in DNA: TGTGCCAGCATAGCTCTTTACACTGAAGCTTTCTTT. Translation: CASIALYTEAFF.